This TCR beta chain was identified during a study of cytomegalovirus exposure and HLA in healthy donors. This CDR3 has 16 residues. With V trimmed by 1 base and J by 6 bases, 7 bases remained unmatched. Germline assignment: CDR1 MDHEN and CDR2 SYDVKM. In the case of this clone: Its cognate antigen is unknown.

The study's findings and limits: A later analysis linked a missense variant in DCLRE1C to the trimming of TCR beta V and J genes.

PCR was performed using 60 Vbeta and 13 Jbeta primers. The assay was immunoSEQ multiplex PCR, and TCRdb's table has in-frame clones only and misses some. The sample contains fewer than 150,000 clones, nearly 80% of which appear only once. This sequence originates from a young man in good health and CMV-seronegative. The specimen sequenced was PBMCs. V gene TRBV28 combines with J gene TRBJ2-4, with 9 bases aligning to TRBD2. The CDR3 loop is CASSLLAGEVGNIQYF. The CDR3 nucleotides read TGTGCCAGCAGTTTATTAGCGGGAGAGGTGGGAAACATTCAGTACTTC.